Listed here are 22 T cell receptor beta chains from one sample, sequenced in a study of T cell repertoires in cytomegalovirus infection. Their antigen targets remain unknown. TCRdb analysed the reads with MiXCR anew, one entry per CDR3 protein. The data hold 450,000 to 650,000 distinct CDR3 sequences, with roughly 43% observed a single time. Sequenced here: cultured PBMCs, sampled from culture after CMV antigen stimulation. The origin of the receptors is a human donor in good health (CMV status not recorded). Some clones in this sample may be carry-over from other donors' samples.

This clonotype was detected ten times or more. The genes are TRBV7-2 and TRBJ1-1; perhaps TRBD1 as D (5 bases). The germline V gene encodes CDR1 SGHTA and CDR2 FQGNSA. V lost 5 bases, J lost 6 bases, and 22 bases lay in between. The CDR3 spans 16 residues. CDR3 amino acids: CASSRAVLGDRAEAFF. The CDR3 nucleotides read TGTGCCAGCAGCCGCGCCGTTTTGGGGGATAGGGCTGAAGCTTTCTTT.

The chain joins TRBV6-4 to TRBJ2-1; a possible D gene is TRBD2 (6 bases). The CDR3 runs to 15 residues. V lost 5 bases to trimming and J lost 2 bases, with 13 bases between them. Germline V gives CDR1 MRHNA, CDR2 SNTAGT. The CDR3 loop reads CASSPGAPAYNEQFF. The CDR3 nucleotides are TGTGCCAGCAGTCCGGGAGCCCCTGCCTACAATGAGCAGTTCTTC.

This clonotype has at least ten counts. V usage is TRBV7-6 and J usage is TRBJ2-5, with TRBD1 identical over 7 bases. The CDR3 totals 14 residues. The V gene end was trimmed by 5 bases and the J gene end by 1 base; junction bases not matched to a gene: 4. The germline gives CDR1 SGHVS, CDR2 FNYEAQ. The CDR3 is CASSRDRAQETQYF. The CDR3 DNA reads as TGTGCCAGCAGCCGCGACAGGGCCCAAGAGACCCAGTACTTC.

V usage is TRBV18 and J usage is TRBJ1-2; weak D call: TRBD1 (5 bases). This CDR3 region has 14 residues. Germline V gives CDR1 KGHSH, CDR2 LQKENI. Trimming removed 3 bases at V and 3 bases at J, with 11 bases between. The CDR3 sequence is CASSPTTVDYGYTF. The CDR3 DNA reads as TGTGCCAGCTCACCTACGACAGTAGACTATGGCTACACCTTC. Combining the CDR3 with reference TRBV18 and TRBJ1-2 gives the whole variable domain NAGVMQNPRHLVRRRGQEARLRCSPMKGHSHVYWYRQLPEEGLKFMVYLQKENIIDESGMPKERFSAEFPKEGPSILRIQQVVRGDSAAYFCASSPTTVDYGYTFGSGTRLTVV.

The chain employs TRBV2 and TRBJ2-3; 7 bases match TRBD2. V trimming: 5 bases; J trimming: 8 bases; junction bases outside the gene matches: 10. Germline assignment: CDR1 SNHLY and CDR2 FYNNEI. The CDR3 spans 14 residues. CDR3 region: CASSPRTSVGTQYF. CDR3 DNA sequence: TGTGCCAGCAGTCCACGGACTAGTGTGGGTACGCAGTATTTT.

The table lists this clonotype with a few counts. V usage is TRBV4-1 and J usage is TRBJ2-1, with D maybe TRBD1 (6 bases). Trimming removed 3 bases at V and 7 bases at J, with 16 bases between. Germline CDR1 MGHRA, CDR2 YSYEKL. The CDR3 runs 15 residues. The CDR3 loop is CASSQGAQARNEQFF. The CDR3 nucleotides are TGCGCCAGCAGCCAGGGGGCACAGGCCCGGAATGAGCAGTTCTTC.

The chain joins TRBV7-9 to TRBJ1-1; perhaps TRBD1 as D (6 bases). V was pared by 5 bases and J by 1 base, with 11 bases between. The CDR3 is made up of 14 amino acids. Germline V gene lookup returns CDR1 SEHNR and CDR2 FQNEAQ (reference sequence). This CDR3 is CASSPKQGNTEAFF. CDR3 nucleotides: TGTGCCAGCAGCCCCAAACAGGGGAACACTGAAGCTTTCTTT. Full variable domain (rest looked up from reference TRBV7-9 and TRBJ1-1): DTGVSQNPRHKITKRGQNVTFRCDPISEHNRLYWYRQTLGQGPEFLTYFQNEAQLEKSRLLSDRFSAERPKGSFSTLEIQRTEQGDSAMYLCASSPKQGNTEAFFGQGTRLTVV.

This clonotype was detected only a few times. As DNA, the CDR3 is TGTGCCAGCAGCCGAGGTCCGGGAGAGACCCAGTACTTC. Translated, it gives CASSRGPGETQYF. The chain links TRBV7-2 to TRBJ2-5, with no clear D. The germline gives CDR1 SGHTA, CDR2 FQGNSA. The V end lost 5 bases, the J end lost 4 bases, and 11 bases lay between the germline ends. This CDR3 is built from 13 residues.

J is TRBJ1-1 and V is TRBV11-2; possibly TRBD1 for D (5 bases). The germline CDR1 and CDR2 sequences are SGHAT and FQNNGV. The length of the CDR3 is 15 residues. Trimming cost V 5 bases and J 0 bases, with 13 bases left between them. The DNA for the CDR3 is TGTGCCAGCAGCACCCGACAGAACATGAACACTGAAGCTTTCTTT. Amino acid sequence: CASSTRQNMNTEAFF.

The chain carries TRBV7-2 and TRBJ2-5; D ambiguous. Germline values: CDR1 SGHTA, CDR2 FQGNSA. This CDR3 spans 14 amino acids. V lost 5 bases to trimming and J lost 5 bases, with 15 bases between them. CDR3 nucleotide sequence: TGTGCCAGCAGCGTCCGTCAAACCGGGGAGACCCAGTACTTC. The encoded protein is CASSVRQTGETQYF.

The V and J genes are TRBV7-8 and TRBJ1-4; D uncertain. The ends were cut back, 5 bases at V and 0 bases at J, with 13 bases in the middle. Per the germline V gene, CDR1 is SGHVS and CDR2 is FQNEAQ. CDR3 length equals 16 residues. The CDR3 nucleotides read TGTGCCAGCAGCAATCGCGGTGGGGCAACTAATGAAAAACTGTTTTTT. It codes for CASSNRGGATNEKLFF.

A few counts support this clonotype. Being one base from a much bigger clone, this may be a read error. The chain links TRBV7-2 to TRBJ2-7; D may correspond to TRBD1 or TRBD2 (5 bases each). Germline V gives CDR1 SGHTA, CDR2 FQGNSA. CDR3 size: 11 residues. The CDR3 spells CASSLGDEEYF. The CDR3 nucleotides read TGTGCCAGCAGCTTAGGGGACGAGGAGTACTTC.

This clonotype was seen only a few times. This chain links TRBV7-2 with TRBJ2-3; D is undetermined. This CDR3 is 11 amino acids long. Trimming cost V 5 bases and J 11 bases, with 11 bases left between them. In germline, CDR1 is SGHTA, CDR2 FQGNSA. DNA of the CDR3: TGTGCCAGCAGCCCCGCAATGAGGCAGTATTTT. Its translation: CASSPAMRQYF.

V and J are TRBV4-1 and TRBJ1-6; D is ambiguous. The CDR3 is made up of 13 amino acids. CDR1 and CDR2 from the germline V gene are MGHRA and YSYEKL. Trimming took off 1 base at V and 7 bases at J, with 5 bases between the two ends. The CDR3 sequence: CASSQVQNSPLHF. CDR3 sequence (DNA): TGCGCCAGCAGCCAAGTTCAGAATTCACCCCTCCACTTT.

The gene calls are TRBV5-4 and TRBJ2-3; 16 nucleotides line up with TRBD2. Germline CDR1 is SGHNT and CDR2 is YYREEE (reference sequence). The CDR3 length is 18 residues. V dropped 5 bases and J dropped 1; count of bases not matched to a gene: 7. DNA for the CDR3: TGTGCCAGCAGTCCCTCGGGACTAGCGGGGGGGGGCACAGATACGCAGTATTTT. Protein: CASSPSGLAGGGTDTQYF.

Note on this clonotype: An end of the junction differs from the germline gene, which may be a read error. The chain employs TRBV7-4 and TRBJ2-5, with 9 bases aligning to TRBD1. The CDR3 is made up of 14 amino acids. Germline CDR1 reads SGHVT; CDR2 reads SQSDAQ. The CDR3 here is CASRPGQGSENQYF. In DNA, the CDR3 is TGTGCCAGCAGACCTGGACAGGGGAGTGAGAACCAGTACTTC.

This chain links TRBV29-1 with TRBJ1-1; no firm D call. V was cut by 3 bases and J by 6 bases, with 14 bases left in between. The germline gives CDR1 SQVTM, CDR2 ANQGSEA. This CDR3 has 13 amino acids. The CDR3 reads CSVEDRVGPEAFF. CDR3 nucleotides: TGCAGCGTTGAGGATCGAGTAGGTCCTGAAGCTTTCTTT.

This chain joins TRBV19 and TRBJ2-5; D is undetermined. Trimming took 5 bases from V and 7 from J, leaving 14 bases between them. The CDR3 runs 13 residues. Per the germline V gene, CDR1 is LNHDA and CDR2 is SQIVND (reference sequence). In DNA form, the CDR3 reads TGTGCCAGTAGTCGGGCCGACCCCGGGACCCAGTACTTC. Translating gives CASSRADPGTQYF.

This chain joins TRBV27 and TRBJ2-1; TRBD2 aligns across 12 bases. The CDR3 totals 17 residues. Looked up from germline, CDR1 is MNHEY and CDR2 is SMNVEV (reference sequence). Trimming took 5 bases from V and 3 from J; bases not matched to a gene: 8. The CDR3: CASSQHGLAGIYNEQFF. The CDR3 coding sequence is TGTGCCAGCAGTCAACACGGACTAGCGGGGATCTACAATGAGCAGTTCTTC.

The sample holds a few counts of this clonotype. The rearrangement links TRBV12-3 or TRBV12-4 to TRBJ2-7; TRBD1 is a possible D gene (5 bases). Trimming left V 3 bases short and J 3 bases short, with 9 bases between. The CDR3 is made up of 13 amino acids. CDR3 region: CASSFDRFYEQYF. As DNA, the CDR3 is TGTGCCAGCAGTTTTGACAGATTCTACGAGCAGTACTTC.

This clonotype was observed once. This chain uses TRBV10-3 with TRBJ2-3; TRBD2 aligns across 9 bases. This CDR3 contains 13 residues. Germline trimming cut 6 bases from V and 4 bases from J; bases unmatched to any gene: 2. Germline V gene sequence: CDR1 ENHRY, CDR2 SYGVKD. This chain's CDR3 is CAIRGLAADTQYF. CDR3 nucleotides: TGTGCCATCAGGGGACTAGCCGCAGATACGCAGTATTTT.

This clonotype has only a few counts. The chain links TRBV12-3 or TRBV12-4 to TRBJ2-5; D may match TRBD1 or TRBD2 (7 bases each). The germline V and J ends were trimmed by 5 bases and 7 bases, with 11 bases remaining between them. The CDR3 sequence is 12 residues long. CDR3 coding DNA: TGTGCCAGCAGTCAGGGGGGGGGGACCCAGTACTTC. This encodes CASSQGGGTQYF.